The T cell receptor (beta chain) described here comes from a study of molecular identifiers for immune sequencing clone quantification. Whole-study findings and limits: In naive cells, clones above 20 RNA copies held under 1% of molecules, whereas in effector cells they held over 99%.

The CD8+CD4-CCR7+CD45RA+ phenotype defined the sorted naive CD8 T cells. This clonotype has a single count. Its antigen is still unknown. The germline gene is not matched at one end of the junction; a read error may be the cause. TCRdb re-analysed the PCR reads in MiXCR, keeping a single row per CDR3 protein. Among over 100,000 distinct CDR3 sequences listed, under 40% were seen once. From germline, CDR1 is KGHDR and CDR2 SFDVKD. CDR3 length: 15 amino acids. The sequence derives from a human donor in good health. Some libraries in this study had Jurkat cell RNA spiked in. The rearrangement links TRBV24-1 to TRBJ2-1, with D perhaps matching TRBD1 (8 bases). Material for sequencing was naive CD8+ T cells from blood, with Jurkat cell RNA spiked in. Described subset: FACS-sorted CD8+CD4-CCR7+CD45RA+ naive T cells. The CDR3 DNA follows: TGTGCCACCAGTGATACAGGGGGGGCGCTCAATGAGCAGCTCTTC. As protein: CATSDTGGALNEQLF.